This T cell receptor (beta chain) was identified in a study of cytomegalovirus exposure and HLA in healthy donors. The germline CDR1 and CDR2 sequences are SGHDT and YYEEEE. Losses at the gene ends were 4 bases for V and 7 bases for J; bases not matched to a gene: 6. The CDR3 has 15 amino acids. This clone has just a few counts. The PCR contained 60 Vbeta and 13 Jbeta primers. Repertoires were generated with immunoSEQ multiplex PCR, while TCRdb's copy carries only in-frame clones and drops some. Here the sample spans about 170,000 clones, around 85% being singletons. Unrecorded immune exposure was likely among donors, who were nominally healthy when sampled.

The source material was PBMCs. J is TRBJ1-4 and V is TRBV5-6; TRBD1 aligns across 11 bases. The TCR sequence derives from a male donor in good health and CMV-seronegative. The CDR3 protein is CASSPTGTGGEKLFF. Here the CDR3 DNA reads TGTGCCAGCAGCCCCACCGGGACAGGGGGTGAAAAACTGTTTTTT.